Listed below are T cell receptor beta chains from one sample, sequenced in a study of T cell changes during pregnancy in multiple sclerosis. Here immunoSEQ multiplex PCR was the method, and the copy in TCRdb shows in-frame clones only, minus some. This sample carries about 59,000 clones, just under 95% of them seen once, and the ten largest clones take over 0.35%. Sequencing was performed on CD4+ T cells from peripheral blood mononuclear cells, taken before pregnancy. These receptors originate from a female donor with multiple sclerosis, enrolled in a pregnancy study. CDR3s include the opening cysteine and the closing phenylalanine or tryptophan. D genes are given only for firm matches. The size entry is marked missing in some rows and otherwise reads once, few, many or a size class.

cdr3_aa: CASSYGTSGSMGEQYF
cdr3_nt: TGTGCCAGCAGTTACGGTACTAGCGGGAGCATGGGGGAGCAGTACTTC
d_call: TRBD2
clone_size: NA
v_call: TRBV6-6
j_call: TRBJ2-7

cdr3_aa: CASSLGRGTDTQYF
cdr3_nt: TGTGCCAGCAGCTTAGGCAGGGGAACAGATACGCAGTATTTT
d_call: NA
clone_size: NA
v_call: TRBV11-2
j_call: TRBJ2-3

cdr3_aa: CASSSTRGGGGYTF
cdr3_nt: TGTGCCAGCAGCTCGACCCGTGGAGGAGGTGGCTACACCTTC
d_call: NA
clone_size: NA
v_call: TRBV5-4
j_call: TRBJ1-2

cdr3_aa: CAIRGEGENQPQHF
cdr3_nt: TGTGCCATCAGAGGGGAGGGGGAAAATCAGCCCCAGCATTTT
d_call: NA
clone_size: NA
v_call: TRBV10-3
j_call: TRBJ1-5

cdr3_aa: CASSYPLSGPGYEQYF
cdr3_nt: TGTGCCAGCAGTTACCCCCTTAGCGGGCCAGGCTACGAGCAGTACTTC
d_call: TRBD2
clone_size: NA
v_call: TRBV28
j_call: TRBJ2-7

cdr3_aa: CASSLLGGHTGELFF
cdr3_nt: TGTGCCAGCAGCTTACTCGGGGGGCACACCGGGGAGCTGTTTTTT
d_call: NA
clone_size: NA
v_call: TRBV7-3
j_call: TRBJ2-2

cdr3_aa: CASSAGLAGGLNEQFF
cdr3_nt: TGTGCCAGCAGCGCAGGACTAGCGGGAGGGTTAAATGAGCAGTTCTTC
d_call: TRBD2
clone_size: NA
v_call: TRBV5-5
j_call: TRBJ2-1

cdr3_aa: CASRGFGGSAVDTQYF
cdr3_nt: TGCGCCAGCAGGGGTTTTGGCGGGAGCGCCGTAGATACGCAGTATTTT
d_call: TRBD2
clone_size: NA
v_call: TRBV5-1
j_call: TRBJ2-3

cdr3_aa: CASSPLPSNQPQHF
cdr3_nt: TGCGCCAGCAGCCCTCTCCCTAGCAATCAGCCCCAGCATTTT
d_call: NA
clone_size: NA
v_call: TRBV5-1
j_call: TRBJ1-5

cdr3_aa: CASIPGGPYYGEQFF
cdr3_nt: TGTGCCAGCATCCCTGGAGGGCCTTACTACGGTGAGCAGTTCTTC
d_call: NA
clone_size: NA
v_call: TRBV27
j_call: TRBJ2-1

cdr3_aa: CASSLGFSRSYNEQFF
cdr3_nt: TGTGCCAGCAGCTTAGGGTTCAGTCGCTCCTACAATGAGCAGTTCTTC
d_call: NA
clone_size: NA
v_call: TRBV7-2
j_call: TRBJ2-1

cdr3_aa: CASSRAGVTYEQYF
cdr3_nt: TGTGCCAGTAGTAGGGCGGGAGTTACCTACGAGCAGTACTTC
d_call: TRBD2
clone_size: NA
v_call: TRBV19
j_call: TRBJ2-7

cdr3_aa: CAWEREGSYNEQFF
cdr3_nt: TGTGCCTGGGAGCGGGAGGGCTCCTACAATGAGCAGTTCTTC
d_call: TRBD2
clone_size: NA
v_call: TRBV5-4
j_call: TRBJ2-1

cdr3_aa: CSVRLAEGTQYF
cdr3_nt: TGCAGCGTGCGACTAGCGGAAGGGACCCAGTACTTC
d_call: TRBD2
clone_size: NA
v_call: TRBV29-1
j_call: TRBJ2-5

cdr3_aa: CASSRGTSRNEQYF
cdr3_nt: TGTGCCAGCAGCAGAGGGACTAGCCGGAACGAGCAGTACTTC
d_call: TRBD2
clone_size: once
v_call: TRBV6-1
j_call: TRBJ2-7

cdr3_aa: CASRFKVRGSPPNLQETQYF
cdr3_nt: TGTGCAAGTCGCTTCAAGGTCCGCGGGAGCCCGCCGAACCTCCAAGAGACCCAGTACTTC
d_call: NA
clone_size: once
v_call: TRBV12-2
j_call: TRBJ2-5